This T cell receptor beta chain was profiled in a study of shared clonotypes between healthy human individuals. At the level of the study: Per donor, CD8 memory used one plate, CD8 naive used two, CD4 memory used three and CD4 naive used three.

Selected positively for CCR7 and CD45RO-negative, naive CD8 cells excluded terminally differentiated effector memory CD45RA+ cells. The donor population consisted of healthy HIV-negative adults with no recent acute infections or vaccinations. Germline V gene lookup returns CDR1 MNHEY and CDR2 SMNVEV (reference sequence). The CDR3 has 15 amino acids. Trimming stripped 0 bases from V and 0 bases from J, with 6 bases between. Assay used: immunoSEQ multiplex PCR; TCRdb lists only in-frame clones, some missing. Among hundreds of thousands of clones listed, about 90% were seen once. The V gene is TRBV27, the J gene TRBJ2-1; D gene uncertain. The clonotype originates from a man younger than 40 in good health. Sequencing was done on a sample of naive CD8+ T cells sorted from blood. CDR3 region: CASSLSGHSYNEQFF. The CDR3 DNA is TGTGCCAGCAGTTTATCCGGTCACTCCTACAATGAGCAGTTCTTC.